The following is a T cell receptor beta chain sequence with its context. This record belongs to a study of blood T cells in healthy people across ages. This CDR3 spans 14 amino acids. Germline V gene data show CDR1 as KGHSY and CDR2 as FQNENV. V lost 0 bases and J 2 bases, leaving 7 bases between the germline ends. The use of a sample-barcoded 5' primer and a J-beta primer mix characterized a second PCR of roughly 6 to 11 cycles. One entry per CDR3 protein results from TCRdb running MiXCR on the 5' RACE reads. The repertoire includes about 580,000 distinct CDR3 sequences, roughly 48% of them detected once, and around 23% sits in the top ten.

The chain couples TRBV16 to TRBJ1-2; D call uncertain. This clonotype was sampled from a man at least 80 years old in good health. Sequences were obtained from blood. The chain's CDR3 is CASSQSSGNYGYTF. CDR3 coding DNA: TGTGCCAGCAGCCAATCGAGCGGAAACTATGGCTACACCTTC. The variable domain in full, completed from reference TRBV16 and TRBJ1-2, reads GEEVAQTPKHLVRGEGQKAKLYCAPIKGHSYVFWYQQVLKNEFKFLISFQNENVFDETGMPKERFSAKCLPNSPCSLEIQATKLEDSAVYFCASSQSSGNYGYTFGSGTRLTVV.